This T cell receptor (beta chain) was sequenced in a study of cytomegalovirus exposure and HLA in healthy donors. Findings of the study overall: Later work found most CMV-associated TCR beta chains apparently HLA-restricted. The study labeled under 200 TCR beta chains cytomegalovirus-associated.

The sample holds one count of this clone. Its antigen remains unidentified. Use of 60 Vbeta and 13 Jbeta primers characterized the PCR. Clones were read by immunoSEQ multiplex PCR, and TCRdb kept only the in-frame ones, dropping some. This repertoire shows 110,000 or so clones, about four fifths found once; its top ten account for roughly 2%. The sequenced sample was PBMCs. The TCR originated in a woman aged 25 to 39 in good health and CMV-seronegative.

The CDR3 region has the DNA TGTGCCAGCTCACCCTCTGAAGAAGTACGGTATGGCTACACCTTC. Protein: CASSPSEEVRYGYTF. The chain joins TRBV18 to TRBJ1-2; unclear D gene. V shed 3 bases and J shed 5 bases, with 16 bases lying between them. There are 15 residues in the CDR3. Germline V gene lookup returns CDR1 KGHSH and CDR2 LQKENI.